The rows below give T cell receptor beta chains drawn from one sample of a study of T-cell reconstitution after alpha-beta-depleted transplantation in children. Each CDR3 protein is one row after TCRdb ran MiXCR on the PCR reads. In the table there are about 340,000 distinct CDR3 sequences, under 20% of which are singletons. The sequencing used PBMCs, mostly from graft donor cells, collected 360 days after TCRalphabeta/CD19-depleted stem cell transplant. The receptors derive from a male patient between 2 and 9 years old who had a stem cell transplant for acute lymphoblastic leukemia, so the T cells may come from the graft donor. CDR3s include the opening cysteine and the closing phenylalanine or tryptophan. Each record gives: clone size, D gene, J gene, V gene, CDR3 protein, CDR3 DNA. The D gene is left open where the match is weak. The size of a clone is reported for some rows only, either as once, few or many, or as a class for expanded clones.

many	.	TRBJ2-7	TRBV4-3	CASSPGTPSEQYF	TGCGCCAGCAGCCCCGGGACACCTTCCGAGCAGTACTTC
.	.	TRBJ1-2	TRBV18	CASSPKGKNYGYTF	TGTGCCAGCTCACCAAAGGGAAAAAACTATGGCTACACCTTC
.	.	TRBJ2-7	TRBV4-1	CASSQVLDPHEQYF	TGCGCCAGCAGCCAAGTCCTAGACCCCCACGAGCAGTACTTC
few	TRBD2	TRBJ2-1	TRBV7-3	CASSSGPGLATNEQFF	TGTGCCAGCAGCTCCGGACCGGGACTAGCAACCAATGAGCAGTTCTTC
.	.	TRBJ2-7	TRBV2	CASSGVEQYF	TGTGCCAGCAGTGGCGTCGAGCAGTACTTC
.	.	TRBJ2-2	TRBV4-3	CASSQDIWLTGELFF	TGCGCCAGCAGCCAAGACATTTGGCTCACCGGGGAGCTGTTTTTT
few	TRBD2	TRBJ2-3	TRBV7-8	CASSPGGTSGTLTDTQYF	TGTGCCAGCAGTCCCGGGGGGACTAGCGGGACACTCACAGATACGCAGTATTTT
few	TRBD2	TRBJ2-6	TRBV28	CASLGLAGISGANVLTF	TGTGCCAGCCTAGGACTAGCGGGCATCTCTGGGGCCAACGTCCTGACTTTC
.	TRBD2	TRBJ2-5	TRBV7-9	CASSLVLAGVSETQYF	TGTGCCAGCAGCTTAGTTTTGGCGGGAGTTTCAGAGACCCAGTACTTC
.	TRBD1	TRBJ2-5	TRBV29-1	CSVAPGQKQETQYF	TGCAGCGTTGCCCCGGGACAGAAACAAGAGACCCAGTACTTC
few	.	TRBJ2-1	TRBV5-1	CASSPSPGGSYNEQFF	TGCGCCAGCAGCCCCTCCCCCGGGGGCTCCTACAATGAGCAGTTCTTC
.	TRBD2	TRBJ2-5	TRBV7-7	CASSRWTGSLLAGDETQYF	TGTGCTAGCAGCCGCTGGACAGGGAGTTTGCTAGCGGGAGACGAGACCCAGTACTTC
.	.	TRBJ2-3	TRBV5-1	CASSFTGGSSTDTQYF	TGCGCCAGCAGCTTCACCGGTGGCAGTAGCACAGATACGCAGTATTTT
.	TRBD1	TRBJ2-7	TRBV15	CATSRDPLGTASTYEQYF	TGTGCCACCAGCAGAGATCCGTTGGGGACAGCCTCGACCTACGAGCAGTACTTC
.	.	TRBJ2-1	TRBV12-5	CASTPGTLTFLGNEQFF	TGTGCTAGCACACCCGGGACACTCACCTTCTTGGGCAATGAGCAGTTCTTC
many	TRBD2	TRBJ2-1	TRBV15	CATSRVGYSGNRNEQFF	TGTGCCACCAGCAGAGTGGGGTATAGCGGGAACCGCAATGAGCAGTTCTTC
.	.	TRBJ2-7	TRBV12-3/TRBV12-4	CASSKDTLDYEQYF	TGTGCCAGCAGTAAGGACACCCTGGACTACGAGCAGTACTTC
.	.	TRBJ2-3	TRBV9	CASSVEGTDTQYF	TGTGCCAGCAGCGTAGAGGGCACAGATACGCAGTATTTT
few	TRBD2	TRBJ2-1	TRBV18	CASSLLAGAHNEQFF	TGTGCCAGCTCACTCTTAGCGGGAGCGCACAATGAGCAGTTCTTC
.	TRBD2	TRBJ2-1	TRBV20-1	CSARDLGGRNGSYNEQFF	TGCAGTGCTAGAGATCTTGGCGGGAGGAACGGCTCCTACAATGAGCAGTTCTTC
few	.	TRBJ2-3	TRBV7-2	CASSKRISGPDTQYF	TGTGCCAGCAGCAAAAGGATTAGCGGCCCAGATACGCAGTATTTT
.	TRBD1	TRBJ1-4	TRBV20-1	CSARGGDRGNEKLFF	TGCAGTGCTAGAGGCGGGGACAGGGGGAATGAAAAACTGTTTTTT
.	TRBD2	TRBJ2-7	TRBV13	CASSSGLAGGRSYEQYF	TGTGCCAGCAGCTCGGGACTAGCGGGAGGGCGCTCCTACGAGCAGTACTTC
few	.	TRBJ2-7	TRBV10-3	CAISVLGTNYEQYF	TGTGCCATCAGTGTCCTAGGCACAAACTACGAGCAGTACTTC
.	.	TRBJ2-5	TRBV18	CASSPPKGVWETQYF	TGTGCCAGCTCACCACCGAAGGGAGTCTGGGAGACCCAGTACTTC
.	TRBD1	TRBJ2-7	TRBV11-2	CASSRSRDRSYEQYF	TGTGCCAGCAGCCGATCCCGGGACAGGAGCTACGAGCAGTACTTC
few	TRBD2	TRBJ2-1	TRBV20-1	CSARRLAGGLSSYNEQFF	TGCAGTGCTCGAAGACTAGCGGGAGGGTTGAGCTCCTACAATGAGCAGTTCTTC
.	.	TRBJ2-2	TRBV6-2/TRBV6-3	CASSPILRVLRWSRNTGELFF	TGTGCCAGCAGTCCCATCCTCAGGGTTTTAAGGTGGAGCAGGAACACCGGGGAGCTGTTTTTT
few	.	TRBJ2-5	TRBV10-3	CAISESGVRETQYF	TGTGCCATCAGTGAATCAGGGGTTCGAGAGACCCAGTACTTC
.	TRBD2	TRBJ2-1	TRBV28	CASSSIGRGSEIVYNEQFF	TGTGCCAGCAGCTCTATAGGGCGGGGGTCCGAAATTGTCTACAATGAGCAGTTCTTC
.	TRBD2	TRBJ2-7	TRBV29-1	CSVRGLAYEQYF	TGCAGCGTCCGCGGACTAGCCTACGAGCAGTACTTC
.	TRBD2	TRBJ2-1	TRBV20-1	CRVRLAHEQFF	TGCAGGGTAAGACTAGCCCATGAGCAGTTCTTC
.	.	TRBJ2-7	TRBV5-5	CASNGLIDEQYF	TGTGCCAGCAACGGACTAATCGACGAGCAGTACTTC
few	TRBD1	TRBJ2-1	TRBV28	CASSSRGQGRANNEQFF	TGTGCCAGCAGCTCTAGGGGACAGGGCCGGGCAAACAATGAGCAGTTCTTC
.	.	TRBJ1-1	TRBV2	CALSKRGLNTEAFF	TGTGCCCTCAGTAAACGGGGACTGAACACTGAAGCTTTCTTT
.	.	TRBJ2-3	TRBV29-1	CSVGRDRNTDTQYF	TGCAGCGTGGGGCGGGACAGAAACACAGATACGCAGTATTTT
few	.	TRBJ2-1	TRBV5-1	CASNPLQGMPFF	TGCGCCAGCAACCCGCTTCAGGGTATGCCGTTCTTC
few	TRBD1	TRBJ2-7	TRBV6-5	CASSYPSGQVTYEQYF	TGTGCCAGCAGTTACCCCTCGGGACAGGTAACCTACGAGCAGTACTTC
few	TRBD2	TRBJ2-4	TRBV4-1	CASSLGGTSGIKNIQYF	TGCGCCAGCAGCCTCGGCGGGACTAGCGGTATAAAAAACATTCAGTACTTC
.	.	TRBJ2-1	TRBV29-1	CSVDGLGRSLYNEQFF	TGCAGCGTTGACGGCCTCGGCAGAAGTTTGTACAATGAGCAGTTCTTC
.	.	TRBJ2-5	TRBV12-3/TRBV12-4	CASRKTGRGSQETQYF	TGTGCCAGCAGAAAGACAGGGCGGGGATCCCAAGAGACCCAGTACTTC
many	.	TRBJ2-5	TRBV6-5	CASRQGSGKTQYF	TGTGCCAGCAGACAGGGTTCGGGCAAGACCCAGTACTTC
few	.	TRBJ2-2	TRBV20-1	CSAWGRDDTGELFF	TGCAGTGCCTGGGGGCGGGATGACACCGGGGAGCTGTTTTTT
many	.	TRBJ2-6	TRBV3-1	CASSQGHRANVLTF	TGTGCCAGCAGCCAAGGGCACCGGGCCAACGTCCTGACTTTC
few	.	TRBJ1-2	TRBV6-2/TRBV6-3	CASRSDIYGYTF	TGTGCCAGCAGATCGGACATCTATGGCTACACCTTC
few	.	TRBJ2-1	TRBV28	CASSPWASAAVKEVYEQFF	TGTGCCAGTAGCCCTTGGGCTAGCGCCGCGGTGAAGGAAGTATATGAGCAGTTCTTC
many	TRBD2	TRBJ2-1	TRBV29-1	CSAPGLTLYNEQFF	TGCAGCGCCCCGGGACTAACTCTCTACAATGAGCAGTTCTTC
.	TRBD2	TRBJ2-7	TRBV12-3/TRBV12-4	CASSFGVLASYEQYF	TGTGCCAGCAGTTTCGGGGTACTAGCGAGCTACGAGCAGTACTTC